This TCR beta chain was documented in a study of T cells in Graves' hyperthyroidism and ophthalmopathy. Notes on the study in general: Ophthalmopathy was distinguished from stable hyperthyroidism by 13 V-J signatures.

V lost 1 base and J 0 bases, leaving 9 bases between the germline ends. This CDR3 is built from 14 residues. The V gene's germline CDR1 is DFQATT and CDR2 SNEGSKA (reference sequence). When ophthalmopathy did not progress within 18 months, Graves' hyperthyroidism was considered stable. The authors obtained PBMCs from 10 ml of fresh peripheral blood. From RNA transcripts, TCR beta CDR3 regions were amplified. Using the HTBI primer set, a first-round RT-PCR was run on the TCR CDR3. TCRdb called the multiplex PCR reads again in MiXCR, with one record for every CDR3 protein. The sample has some 560,000 distinct CDR3 sequences, less than 20% seen once. In its sample, this clonotype was seen many times. No antigen is known for it.

Sequences were obtained from blood. The chain has TRBV20-1 and TRBJ1-1; D remains unclear. The clonotype was recovered from a woman aged 25 to 39 with Graves' hyperthyroidism. This CDR3 is CSARVPTVNTEAFF. The CDR3 DNA reads TGCAGTGCTAGAGTCCCGACGGTGAACACTGAAGCTTTCTTT.